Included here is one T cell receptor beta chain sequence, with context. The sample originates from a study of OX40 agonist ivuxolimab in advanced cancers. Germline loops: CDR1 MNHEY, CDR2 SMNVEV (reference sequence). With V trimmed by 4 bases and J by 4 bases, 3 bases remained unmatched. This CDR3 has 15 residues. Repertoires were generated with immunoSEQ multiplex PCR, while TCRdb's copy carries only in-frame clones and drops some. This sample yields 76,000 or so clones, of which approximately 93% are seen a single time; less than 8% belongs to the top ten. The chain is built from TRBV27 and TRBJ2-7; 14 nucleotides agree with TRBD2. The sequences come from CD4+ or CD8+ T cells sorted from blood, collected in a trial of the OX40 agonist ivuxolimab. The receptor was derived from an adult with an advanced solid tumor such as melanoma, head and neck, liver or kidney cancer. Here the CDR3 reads CASSYRLAGGYEQYF. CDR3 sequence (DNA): TGTGCCAGCAGTTACCGACTAGCGGGAGGGTACGAGCAGTACTTC.